This TCR beta chain is from a study of T cell repertoires in aging, cancer and after chemotherapy. Study background: The whole study produced a dataset of millions of TCR reads.

Study-wide results and caveats: Age-matched healthy donors had significantly more diverse, less clonal blood TCR repertoires than untreated cancer patients. Rebound thymic output was suggested by rising median generation probability during chemotherapy in each cancer cohort. In healthy donors, age-related TCR diversity loss mainly reflected lost richness.

Germline assignment: CDR1 LNHDA and CDR2 SQIVND (reference sequence). The CDR3 is made up of 11 amino acids. V was trimmed by 3 bases and J by 8 bases, leaving 6 bases between them. This clonotype has just a few counts. What it binds is not known. Rearranged V-D-J TRB sequences were amplified with a mixed TRB-A/B primer pool. TCRdb independently ran MiXCR on the multiplex PCR reads; one entry per CDR3 protein. This table holds roughly 9,300 distinct CDR3 sequences, around two fifths found once. Amplification of TCR beta used genomic DNA extracted from peripheral blood. The chain uses TRBV19 and TRBJ2-3, with a tentative D call TRBD2 (5 bases). This clonotype originated in a human donor in good health. Sequencing used blood. Written as DNA, the CDR3 is TGTGCCAGTAGTATCGAGGGTACGCAGTATTTT. Its protein product is CASSIEGTQYF.